The entry that follows covers one T cell receptor (beta chain) sequence. Which antigen it targets is not known. Per-base quality was not reported, and no clone a single base away is much larger than it. Every donor in the study was a healthy Caucasian. Three pairs of female monozygotic twins, all aged 18 to 29 years, were included in the twin cohort. Positive isolation kits from Invitrogen were used to isolate CD4+ and CD8+ T cell populations. This sample is drawn from a study of identical twins (dated by TCRdb to 2016 to 2017). Looking at the study overall: TCR alpha and beta repertoires from monozygotic twins, unrelated adults of various ages and cord blood were deep-sequenced to test whether fetal clonotypes persist. Replicate twin experiments were performed at different times using different library preparation protocols to rule out contamination. General conclusions and limits of the study: Zero-insertion analyses could be partly confounded by invariant T cells such as MAIT and iNKT, although diverse VJ usage argued against such confounding for most clonotypes. Compared with coincidental sharing between unrelated individuals, an excess of low generation-probability sequences was observed among out-of-frame TCR alpha sequences shared between twins. Because the same donors could not be followed over many years, the conclusions relied on cross-sectional statistical analysis. Abundant cord blood beta clonotypes had fewer insertions, young adult naive repertoires showed a similar but weaker trend, and memory repertoires showed no such trend. Out-of-frame TCR alpha sharing in monozygotic twins was systematically underestimated by recombination models, whereas sharing between unrelated individuals was in agreement with the recombination models. Excess twin sharing in beta out-of-frame sequences was weaker because fewer shared sequences lowered the signal-to-noise ratio.

The CDR3 contains 16 residues, cysteine and phenylalanine counted. Just the 48-base CDR3 DNA is kept, in frame starting at base 1. V lost 8 bases and J lost 4 bases; the stretch between them is 21 bases long. The germline V gene sets CDR1 to MGHRA and CDR2 to YSYEKL. Libraries came from 5' RACE. Sequencing was carried out with an Illumina HiSeq 2000. A universal primer binding site was added through template switching, and the final cDNA carried a unique molecular identifier so that TCR cDNA molecules could be counted accurately. Specific primers in the conserved constant-segment region were used to synthesize first-strand cDNA for the TCR alpha and beta chains. To control for contamination, every cDNA library was double barcoded, receiving both a SMART-Mk sample barcode and Illumina barcodes. TruSeq adapter sequences along with Illumina sample barcodes were introduced in two successive PCR steps. TCR alpha and beta cDNA libraries were sequenced on the Illumina HiSeq platform with custom primers. On the study's bioinformatics: Unique molecular identifiers were extracted from raw reads with MiGEC, and CDR3 positions were determined with MiXCR. For each individual, recombination models were inferred using an EM algorithm with the repgenHMM and IGoR tools. The analysis of shared clonotypes was done with the tcR package in R, with sharing normalized by the product of cloneset sizes. To study raw recombination without the effects of thymic and clonal selection, out-of-frame nonproductive sequences were analyzed. TCRdb trimmed public reads at Q25 via fastp, called clones via MiXCR and kept in-frame beta chains. Rows with a matching CDR3 protein are joined into one entry that keeps the most common DNA and genes. These V and J calls originate from TCRdb's pipeline instead of the authors' own analysis. For this sample there are hundreds of thousands of distinct CDR3 sequences; just under 9.5% appear just once. Around 7.1% of the sample is taken by the ten largest.

This sample was shared with a second study, whose subject was yellow fever vaccine responses in identical twins. As that second paper reports: The T cell response to vaccination in identical twins was reported by the authors to appear partly convergent and partly personalized. Focusing on identical twins, the study followed the T cell clones that responded to the vaccine, and did so with precision.

Sequenced sample: CD8+ T cells sorted from blood. The V gene is TRBV4-1 and the J gene is TRBJ2-1; the D call could be TRBD1 or TRBD2, with each sharing 6 bases. The origin of this receptor is a woman aged 18-29 years in good health. This receptor carries the CDR3 CASQAGRGGSYNEQFF. The nucleotide sequence is given as TGCGCCAGCCAGGCGGGGAGAGGGGGATCATACAATGAGCAGTTCTTC.